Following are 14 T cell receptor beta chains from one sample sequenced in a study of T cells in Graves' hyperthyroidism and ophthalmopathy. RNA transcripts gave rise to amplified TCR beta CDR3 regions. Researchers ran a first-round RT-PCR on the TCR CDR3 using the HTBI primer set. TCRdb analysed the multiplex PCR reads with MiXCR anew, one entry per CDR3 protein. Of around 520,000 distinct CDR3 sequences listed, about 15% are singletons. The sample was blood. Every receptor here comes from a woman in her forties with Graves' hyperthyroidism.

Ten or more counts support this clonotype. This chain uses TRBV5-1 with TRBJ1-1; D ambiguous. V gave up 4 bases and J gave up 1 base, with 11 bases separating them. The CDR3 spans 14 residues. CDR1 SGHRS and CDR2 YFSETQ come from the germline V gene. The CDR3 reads CASSPGEGNTEAFF. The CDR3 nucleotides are TGCGCCAGCAGCCCTGGAGAGGGGAACACTGAAGCTTTCTTT.

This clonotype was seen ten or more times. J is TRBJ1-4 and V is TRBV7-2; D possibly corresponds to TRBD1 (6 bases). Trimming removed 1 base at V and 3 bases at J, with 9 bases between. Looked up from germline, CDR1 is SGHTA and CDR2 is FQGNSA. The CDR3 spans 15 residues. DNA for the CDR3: TGTGCCAGCAGCTTAGAGGGGGGACCTAATGAAAAACTGTTTTTT. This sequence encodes CASSLEGGPNEKLFF. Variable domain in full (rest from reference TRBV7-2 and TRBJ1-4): GAGVSQSPSNKVTEKGKDVELRCDPISGHTALYWYRQSLGQGLEFLIYFQGNSAPDKSGLPSDRFSAERTGGSVSTLTIQRTQQEDSAVYLCASSLEGGPNEKLFFGSGTQLSVL.

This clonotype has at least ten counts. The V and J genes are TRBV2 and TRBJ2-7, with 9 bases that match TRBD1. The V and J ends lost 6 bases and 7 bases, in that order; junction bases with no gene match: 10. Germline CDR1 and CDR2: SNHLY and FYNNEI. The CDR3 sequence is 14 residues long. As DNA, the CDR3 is TGTGCCAGCAGCGAGGGGGACAGGGTCCGTGAGCAGTACTTC. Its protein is CASSEGDRVREQYF.

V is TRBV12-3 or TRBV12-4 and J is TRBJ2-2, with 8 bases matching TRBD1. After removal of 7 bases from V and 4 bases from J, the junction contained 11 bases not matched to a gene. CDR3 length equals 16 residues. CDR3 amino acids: CASMVYTGGSTGELFF. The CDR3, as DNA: TGTGCCAGCATGGTCTATACAGGGGGGTCCACCGGGGAGCTGTTTTTT.

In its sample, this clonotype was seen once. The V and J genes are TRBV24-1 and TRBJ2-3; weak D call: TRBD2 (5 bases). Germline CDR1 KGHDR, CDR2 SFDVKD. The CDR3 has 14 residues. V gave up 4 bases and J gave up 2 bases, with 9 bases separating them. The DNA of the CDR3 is TGTGCCACCAGTGACTCGGACTTCACAGATACGCAGTATTTT. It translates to CATSDSDFTDTQYF.

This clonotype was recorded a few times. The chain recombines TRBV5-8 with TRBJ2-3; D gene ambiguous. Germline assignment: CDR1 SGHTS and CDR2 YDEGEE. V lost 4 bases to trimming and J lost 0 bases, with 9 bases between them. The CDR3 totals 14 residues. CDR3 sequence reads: CASSPVRSTDTQYF. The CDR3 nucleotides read TGTGCCAGCAGCCCGGTTCGAAGCACAGATACGCAGTATTTT.

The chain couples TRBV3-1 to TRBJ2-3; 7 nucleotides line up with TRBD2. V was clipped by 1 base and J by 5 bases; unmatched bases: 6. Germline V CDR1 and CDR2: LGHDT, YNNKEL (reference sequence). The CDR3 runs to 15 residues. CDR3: CASSQGAREIDTQYF. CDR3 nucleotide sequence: TGTGCCAGCAGCCAAGGTGCGCGGGAGATAGATACGCAGTATTTT.

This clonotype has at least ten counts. Written as DNA, the CDR3 is TGTGCCAGCAGCTTAGATAGTCTAGCGGCTAACAATGAGCAGTTCTTC. Its translation: CASSLDSLAANNEQFF. The chain links TRBV11-3 to TRBJ2-1; 7 bases are a match to TRBD2. The CDR3 is 16 amino acids. CDR1 is SGHNT, CDR2 YENEEA, per germline. The junction had 7 bases not matched to a gene; V was cut back by 0 bases and J by 5 bases.

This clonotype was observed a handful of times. CDR3 sequence (DNA): TGTGCCAGCAGTCCTGTGACAGGAGCAACTAACTATGGCTACACCTTC. Residues: CASSPVTGATNYGYTF. The chain combines TRBV6-1 with TRBJ1-2; perhaps TRBD1 as D (6 bases). Germline CDR1 reads MNHNS; CDR2 reads SASEGT. The CDR3 is made up of 16 amino acids. Trimming took off 5 bases at V and 0 bases at J, with 16 bases between the two ends.

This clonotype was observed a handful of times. The CDR3 DNA follows: TGTGCCACCAGTGATGCCGGGACAGGGAGGAATCAGCCCCAGCATTTT. It is translated as CATSDAGTGRNQPQHF. The rearrangement links TRBV24-1 to TRBJ1-5, with TRBD1 matching over 9 bases. CDR1 KGHDR and CDR2 SFDVKD come from the germline V gene. The CDR3 runs to 16 residues. V trimming: 3 bases; J trimming: 4 bases; junction bases outside the gene matches: 6.

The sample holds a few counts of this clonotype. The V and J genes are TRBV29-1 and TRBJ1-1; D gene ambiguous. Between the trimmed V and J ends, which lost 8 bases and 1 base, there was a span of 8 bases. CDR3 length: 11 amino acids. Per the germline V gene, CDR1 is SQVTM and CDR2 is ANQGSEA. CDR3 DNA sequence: TGCAGCCTGAGGGAGAACACTGAAGCTTTCTTT. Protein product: CSLRENTEAFF.

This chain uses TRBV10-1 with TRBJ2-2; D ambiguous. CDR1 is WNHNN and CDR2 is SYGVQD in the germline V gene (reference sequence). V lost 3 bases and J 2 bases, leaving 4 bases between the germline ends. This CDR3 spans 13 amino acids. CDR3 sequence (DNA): TGCGCCAGCAGTGACCTAAACACCGGGGAGCTGTTTTTT. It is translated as CASSDLNTGELFF.

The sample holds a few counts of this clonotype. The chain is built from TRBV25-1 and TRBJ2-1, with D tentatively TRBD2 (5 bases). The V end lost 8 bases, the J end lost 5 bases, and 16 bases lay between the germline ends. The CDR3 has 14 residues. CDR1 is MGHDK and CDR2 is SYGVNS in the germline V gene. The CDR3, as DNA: TGTGCCAGCTCATCGGGAAGAACCAACAATGAGCAGTTCTTC. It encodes CASSSGRTNNEQFF. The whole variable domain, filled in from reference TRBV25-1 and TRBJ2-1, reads EADIYQTPRYLVIGTGKKITLECSQTMGHDKMYWYQQDPGMELHLIHYSYGVNSTEKGDLSSESTVSRIRTEHFPLTLESARPSHTSQYLCASSSGRTNNEQFFGPGTRLTVL.

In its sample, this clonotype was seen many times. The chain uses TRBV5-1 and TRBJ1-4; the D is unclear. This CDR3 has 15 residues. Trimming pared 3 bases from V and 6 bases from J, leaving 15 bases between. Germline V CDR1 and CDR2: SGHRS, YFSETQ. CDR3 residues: CASSSEGGKHEKLFF. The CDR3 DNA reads TGCGCCAGCAGCTCGGAAGGCGGGAAGCATGAAAAACTGTTTTTT.